The next 5 T cell receptor beta chains were all read from a single sample in a study of cytomegalovirus exposure and HLA in healthy donors. Vbeta (60) and Jbeta (13) primers were used in the PCR. This table comes from immunoSEQ multiplex PCR, and its TCRdb copy is limited to in-frame clones, with some not included. This sample has roughly 180,000 clones; roughly three quarters occur once, and the top ten carry 13%. What was sequenced was PBMCs. These TCRs come from a woman between 50 and 59 years old in good health and CMV-seropositive.

V usage is TRBV5-4 and J usage is TRBJ2-7; tentative D call: TRBD2 (5 bases). The CDR3 contains 16 residues. Trimming stripped 3 bases from V and 0 bases from J, with 16 bases between. Germline CDR1 reads SGHNT; CDR2 reads YYREEE (reference sequence). The CDR3 DNA reads TGTGCCAGCAGCTACTTGGGGAGAGAGCCCTCCTACGAGCAGTACTTC. Amino acids: CASSYLGREPSYEQYF.

This rearrangement joins TRBV27 to TRBJ2-3, with TRBD2 identical over 11 bases. V lost 4 bases to trimming and J lost 4 bases; unmatched junction nucleotides: 7. Germline CDR1 reads MNHEY; CDR2 reads SMNVEV (reference sequence). The CDR3 consists of 16 residues. CDR3 amino acids: CASSSIAGGPPDTQYF. CDR3 DNA: TGTGCCAGCAGTTCCATAGCGGGGGGGCCGCCAGATACGCAGTATTTT.

The V gene is TRBV5-1, the J gene TRBJ2-7; maybe TRBD1 (6 bases). The CDR3 consists of 14 residues. Germline V lookup: CDR1 SGHRS, CDR2 YFSETQ. The V gene lost 0 bases and the J gene lost 2 bases, with 9 bases spanning the gap. This chain's CDR3 is CASSLGDTAYEQYF. DNA of the CDR3: TGCGCCAGCAGCTTGGGGGACACCGCCTACGAGCAGTACTTC.

CDR3 sequence: CAWSRGASYNSPLHF. Here the CDR3 DNA reads TGTGCCTGGAGCCGGGGGGCAAGCTATAATTCACCCCTCCACTTT. V usage is TRBV30 and J usage is TRBJ1-6; a possible D gene is TRBD1 (6 bases). The V end was cut by 3 bases, the J end by 3 bases, with 12 bases between. The germline V gene encodes CDR1 GTSNPN and CDR2 SVGIG (reference sequence). This CDR3 has 15 amino acids. The full variable domain, completed using reference TRBV30 and TRBJ1-6, is SQTIHQWPATLVQPVGSPLSLECTVEGTSNPNLYWYRQAAGRGLQLLFYSVGIGQISSEVPQNLSASRPQDRQFILSSKKLLLSDSGFYLCAWSRGASYNSPLHFGNGTRLTVT.

V is TRBV30 and J is TRBJ1-1; possible D gene TRBD1, 6 bases. Germline V gene sequence: CDR1 GTSNPN, CDR2 SVGIG (reference sequence). This CDR3 region has 14 residues. Deletions cut 2 bases from V and 4 bases from J, with 14 bases between. In nucleotides, the CDR3 is TGTGCCTGGAGTACGGACAGTGGGGGCACTGAAGCTTTCTTT. This translates into CAWSTDSGGTEAFF.